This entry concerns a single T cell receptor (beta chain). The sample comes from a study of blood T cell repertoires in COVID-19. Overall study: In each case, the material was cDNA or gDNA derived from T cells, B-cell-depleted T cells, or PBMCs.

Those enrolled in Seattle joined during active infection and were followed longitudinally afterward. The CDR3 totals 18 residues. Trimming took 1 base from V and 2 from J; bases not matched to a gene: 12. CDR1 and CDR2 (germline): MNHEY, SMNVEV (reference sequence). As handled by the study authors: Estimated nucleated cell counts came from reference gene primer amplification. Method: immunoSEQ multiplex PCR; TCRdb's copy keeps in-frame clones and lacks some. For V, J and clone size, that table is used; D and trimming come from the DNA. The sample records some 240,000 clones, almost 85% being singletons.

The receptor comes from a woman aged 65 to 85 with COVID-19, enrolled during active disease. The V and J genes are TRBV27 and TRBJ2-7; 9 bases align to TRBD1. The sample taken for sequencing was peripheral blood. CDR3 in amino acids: CASSLYAGQGLWAYEQYF. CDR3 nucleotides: TGTGCCAGCAGTTTATATGCGGGACAGGGACTTTGGGCCTACGAGCAGTACTTC.